This T cell receptor beta chain was sequenced for a study of T cell changes during pregnancy in multiple sclerosis. Germline CDR1 reads SGDLS; CDR2 reads YYNGEE. This CDR3 has 19 amino acids. V was trimmed by 4 bases and J by 2 bases, leaving 26 bases between them. Some clones are missing from TCRdb's copy, which holds only in-frame ones; the method was immunoSEQ multiplex PCR. The sample holds 45,000 to 60,000 clones, roughly nine tenths seen once. In its sample, this clone was seen once. This clonotype was sampled from a female donor with multiple sclerosis, enrolled in a pregnancy study. Sequencing used CD8+ T cells from peripheral blood mononuclear cells, obtained in the second trimester of pregnancy. V gene TRBV9 combines with J gene TRBJ2-3; D is perhaps TRBD2 (6 bases). This CDR3 is CASSLSGGGHGKATDTQYF. Written as DNA, the CDR3 is TGTGCCAGCAGCCTCTCAGGAGGAGGGCATGGGAAGGCCACAGATACGCAGTATTTT.